The rows below give T cell receptor beta chains drawn from one sample of a study of T cells in Graves' hyperthyroidism and ophthalmopathy. Each CDR3 protein is one row after TCRdb ran MiXCR on the multiplex PCR reads. The data contain about 290,000 distinct CDR3 sequences, less than 20% of them singletons. Sequencing was done on a sample of blood. The source is a man in his fifties with Graves' ophthalmopathy. The CDR3 runs from the conserved cysteine through the conserved F or W. The D gene is left open where the match is weak.

d_call j_call v_call cdr3_aa
TRBD1 TRBJ2-5 TRBV27 CASSLRQGQYF
NA TRBJ2-7 TRBV20-1 CSARGQLYEQYF
TRBD1 TRBJ1-6 TRBV10-3 CAISVRRDRVSHNSPLHF
TRBD1 TRBJ2-7 TRBV29-1 CSVEKGTGGAYEQYF
TRBD2 TRBJ2-2 TRBV4-1 CASSQDRSGANTGELFF
TRBD2 TRBJ2-1 TRBV11-2 CASSGMAGGRSSYNEQFF
NA TRBJ1-1 TRBV4-1 CASSLYFGGRGNTEAFF
NA TRBJ2-7 TRBV20-1 CSATPSGLGYEQYF
TRBD1 TRBJ1-4 TRBV12-3/TRBV12-4 CASTADRGRSEKLFF
NA TRBJ2-1 TRBV3-1 CASSQPGPYNEQFF
TRBD1 TRBJ1-4 TRBV19 CASTISSTGSEKLFF
NA TRBJ2-2 TRBV30 CAWSVETGRTGELFF
NA TRBJ1-3 TRBV2 CASIQRGGGNTIYF
TRBD1 TRBJ1-1 TRBV7-2 CASSLVSTGGEAFF
TRBD1 TRBJ1-1 TRBV20-1 CSARRGQGATQWAFF
NA TRBJ1-4 TRBV7-8 CASSLRGRTTTNEKLFF
NA TRBJ1-5 TRBV6-1 CASRPRTDLGPQHF
NA TRBJ1-2 TRBV28 CASSWGGGYGYTF
NA TRBJ1-2 TRBV6-5 CASSWIRESDYGYTF
NA TRBJ2-7 TRBV5-1 CASSREPSRYEQYF
TRBD2 TRBJ2-1 TRBV6-5 CASSYSPSSGIYNEQFF
TRBD2 TRBJ2-3 TRBV28 CASSSLLAGGLDTQYF
TRBD2 TRBJ2-1 TRBV20-1 CSASYPSGRLWNEQFF
NA TRBJ2-5 TRBV28 CASSSGLGRTQETQYF
TRBD2 TRBJ2-1 TRBV20-1 CSARNGTTTLAGGYNEQFF
TRBD2 TRBJ2-7 TRBV6-6 CASSYSAGAYEQYF
NA TRBJ2-7 TRBV6-1 CASTRSGARLYEQYF